This T cell receptor beta chain was found in a study of T cell clonality in common variable immunodeficiency. Turning to this clone: The read terminates 3 residues before the CDR3 end, so the remaining end is supplied by the germline J gene.

Germline V gives CDR1 SGHTA, CDR2 FQGTGA. V dropped 5 bases and J dropped 6 bases, with 11 bases sitting between them. The CDR3 is 13 residues long. Sequencing was performed with immunoSEQ multiplex PCR; in TCRdb, only in-frame clones are kept and a portion is missing. The data show approximately 56,000 clones, with none appearing a single time. The receptor was derived from a person between 18 and 75 years old in good health. The chain employs TRBV7-3 and TRBJ1-5; TRBD1 is a possible D gene (6 bases). The source material was peripheral blood mononuclear cells. The chain's CDR3 is CASSATGTQPQHF. The CDR3 bases that were read are TGTGCCAGCAGCGCTACAGGGACTCAGCCC.